What follows are 22 T cell receptor beta chains derived from one specimen sequenced in a study of shared clonotypes between healthy human individuals. Measured with immunoSEQ multiplex PCR; TCRdb has only the in-frame clones, and not every one. The top ten hold 10% to 15% of the sample, which has 450,000 to 500,000 clones, over 60% seen once. The sample comprised PBMCs. Receptors originate from a woman in her 40s in good health. Some clones in this sample may be carry-over from other donors' samples.

The chain recombines TRBV28 with TRBJ2-5; no clear D. V lost 5 bases, J lost 5 bases, and 21 bases lay in between. Germline CDR1 is MDHEN and CDR2 is SYDVKM. The CDR3 consists of 16 residues. The CDR3 is CASSPRALYPRETQYF. As DNA, the CDR3 is TGTGCCAGCAGTCCCCGGGCCCTTTACCCTCGGGAGACCCAGTACTTC.

This chain joins TRBV5-1 and TRBJ2-7; 7 nucleotides agree with TRBD2. The CDR3 totals 16 residues. Losses at the gene ends were 0 bases for V and 2 bases for J; bases not matched to a gene: 8. Germline V gene lookup returns CDR1 SGHRS and CDR2 YFSETQ. CDR3: CASSLAEVAGPYEQYF. CDR3 DNA: TGCGCCAGCAGCTTGGCCGAGGTAGCGGGCCCCTACGAGCAGTACTTC.

The chain employs TRBV27 and TRBJ1-2, with D tentatively TRBD1 (5 bases). The CDR3 is made up of 15 amino acids. Germline CDR1 and CDR2: MNHEY and SMNVEV (reference sequence). Trimming took off 0 bases at V and 5 bases at J, with 13 bases between the two ends. The CDR3 loop is CASSLSGSKGYGYTF. As DNA, the CDR3 is TGTGCCAGCAGTTTATCCGGCAGCAAGGGGTATGGCTACACCTTC.

This chain joins TRBV6-1 and TRBJ2-3; 11 bases match TRBD2. Germline loops: CDR1 MNHNS, CDR2 SASEGT. The CDR3 is 15 amino acids. The V and J ends lost 11 bases and 4 bases, in that order; junction bases with no gene match: 11. The CDR3: CAGSGRVGTADTQYF. CDR3 in DNA: TGTGCCGGTAGCGGGAGGGTCGGGACGGCAGATACGCAGTATTTT.

The gene calls are TRBV27 and TRBJ1-5; D call uncertain. Germline CDR1 and CDR2: MNHEY and SMNVEV (reference sequence). The CDR3 spans 15 residues. The V end was cut by 8 bases, the J end by 4 bases, with 18 bases between. Here the CDR3 DNA reads TGTGCCAGCTCCCGCGGAGCAGGCGGGAATCAGCCCCAGCATTTT. It codes for CASSRGAGGNQPQHF.

This clone was seen repeatedly, ten times or more. This same CDR3 is encoded by further DNA sequences in the sample. The V and J genes are TRBV9 and TRBJ2-2; TRBD2 aligns across 11 bases. V shed 0 bases, J shed 1 base, and the junction held 5 bases outside the gene matches. This CDR3 comprises 18 residues. CDR1 is SGDLS and CDR2 is YYNGEE in the germline V gene. CDR3 in DNA: TGTGCCAGCAGCGTAGCTATCGGACTAGCGGGGAACACCGGGGAGCTGTTTTTT. Encoded protein: CASSVAIGLAGNTGELFF.

V gene TRBV5-8 combines with J gene TRBJ2-7; TRBD2 matches 14 bases. Trimming removed 4 bases from V and 2 bases from J; junction bases left unmatched: 5. CDR1 and CDR2 (germline): SGHTS, YDEGEE. The CDR3 has 16 amino acids. The CDR3 loop is CASSIPGLAGAYEQYF. CDR3 sequence (DNA): TGTGCCAGCAGCATCCCGGGACTAGCGGGAGCCTACGAGCAGTACTTC.

This clone appeared many times. This sample includes further DNA sequences coding for the same CDR3. J is TRBJ1-1 and V is TRBV28; no firm D call. The ends were cut back, 1 base at V and 2 bases at J, with 2 bases in the middle. Germline V lookup: CDR1 MDHEN, CDR2 SYDVKM. CDR3 length: 12 residues. CDR3 bases: TGTGCCAGCAGTTTATCAAACACTGAAGCTTTCTTT. Translated: CASSLSNTEAFF.

V is TRBV5-4 and J is TRBJ2-5; 13 bases are a match to TRBD2. Germline V CDR1 and CDR2: SGHNT, YYREEE (reference sequence). CDR3 size: 17 residues. Trimming took 5 bases from V and 5 from J; bases not matched to a gene: 12. Here the CDR3 reads CASRSGLLAGGLETQYF. The CDR3 DNA reads TGTGCCAGCAGGTCGGGGTTACTAGCGGGAGGGTTGGAGACCCAGTACTTC.

The CDR3 region is CASSPQIPGRSQPQHF. The CDR3 DNA reads TGTGCCAGCAGCCCCCAGATCCCTGGGAGGAGTCAGCCCCAGCATTTT. The chain combines TRBV11-3 with TRBJ1-5; no definite D call. CDR1 is SGHNT and CDR2 is YENEEA in the germline V gene. This CDR3 contains 16 residues. Deletions cut 5 bases from V and 6 bases from J, with 20 bases between.

CDR3 loop: CASSLLDSYNEQFF. The CDR3 coding sequence is TGCGCCAGCAGCTTACTGGACTCATACAATGAGCAGTTCTTC. The chain uses TRBV5-1 and TRBJ2-1; tentative D call: TRBD2 (5 bases). The CDR3 is made up of 14 amino acids. Germline V gene sequence: CDR1 SGHRS, CDR2 YFSETQ. Trimming removed 2 bases from V and 4 bases from J, with 10 bases in between.

This clone was observed a handful of times. The chain has TRBV30 and TRBJ2-5, with 13 bases that match TRBD2. TRBJ2-7 explains the end of the DNA better; the J call may be wrong. Germline V gene data show CDR1 as GTSNPN and CDR2 as SVGIG (reference sequence). This CDR3 comprises 20 residues. CDR3 bases: TGTGCCTGGAGTGCCGCTGCAGGGTGGGGACTAGCGGGAATAACCTACGAGCAGTACTTC. Amino acid sequence: CAWSAAAGWGLAGITYEQYF.

This clone was counted ten times or more. The chain is built from TRBV7-2 and TRBJ2-4; TRBD2 agrees at 12 bases. The J segment lost 6 bases and the V segment lost 5 bases, leaving 5 bases of the junction unmatched. CDR3 length equals 15 residues. From germline, CDR1 is SGHTA and CDR2 FQGNSA. The CDR3 loop reads CASSRLAGETNIQYF. CDR3 DNA: TGTGCCAGCAGCCGACTAGCGGGAGAAACAAACATTCAGTACTTC.

This clone was picked up one time. The V gene is TRBV7-2, the J gene TRBJ1-5; 9 nucleotides line up with TRBD1. With 5 bases clipped from V and 4 bases from J, the junction kept 6 bases outside the gene matches. Germline V gene sequence: CDR1 SGHTA, CDR2 FQGNSA. This CDR3 spans 15 amino acids. The CDR3 DNA reads as TGTGCCAGCAGCCCCGGACAGGGGAGGAATCAGCCCCAGCATTTT. It translates to CASSPGQGRNQPQHF.

The chain has TRBV28 and TRBJ1-4; possible D gene TRBD1, 5 bases. The CDR3 spans 13 residues. The V and J ends lost 8 bases and 8 bases respectively, with 15 bases between them. Germline CDR1 and CDR2: MDHEN and SYDVKM. CDR3 DNA: TGTGCCAGCCAAAGGGGATTAGGGGAAAAACTGTTTTTT. Its translation: CASQRGLGEKLFF. Based on the CDR3 plus reference TRBV28 and TRBJ1-4, the full variable domain is DVKVTQSSRYLVKRTGEKVFLECVQDMDHENMFWYRQDPGLGLRLIYFSYDVKMKEKGDIPEGYSVSREKKERFSLILESASTNQTSMYLCASQRGLGEKLFFGSGTQLSVL.

The count of this clone is one. J is TRBJ2-2 and V is TRBV7-8; D gene ambiguous. The CDR3 has 16 residues. Per germline, CDR1 SGHVS and CDR2 FQNEAQ. V was cut by 0 bases and J by 1 base, with 9 bases left in between. The CDR3 DNA follows: TGTGCCAGCAGCTTAGCGGGCACAGTGAACACCGGGGAGCTGTTTTTT. Protein product: CASSLAGTVNTGELFF. The variable domain in full, with the rest retrieved from reference TRBV7-8 and TRBJ2-2, is GAGVSQSPRYKVAKRGQDVALRCDPISGHVSLFWYQQALGQGPEFLTYFQNEAQLDKSGLPSDRFFAERPEGSVSTLKIQRTQQEDSAVYLCASSLAGTVNTGELFFGEGSRLTVL.

The CDR3 bases are TGTGCCAGCAGCCCCCGGACTAGCGGCACAGATACGCAGTATTTT. Protein: CASSPRTSGTDTQYF. This rearrangement joins TRBV7-2 to TRBJ2-3; TRBD2 matches at 9 bases. J was trimmed by 1 base and V by 5 bases; bases with no gene match: 4. This CDR3 contains 15 residues. Germline loops: CDR1 SGHTA, CDR2 FQGNSA.

The V and J genes are TRBV6-5 and TRBJ1-3; D gene ambiguous. Per the germline V gene, CDR1 is MNHEY and CDR2 is SVGAGI. The CDR3 length is 15 residues. V dropped 6 bases and J dropped 4 bases, with 16 bases sitting between them. In DNA, the CDR3 is TGTGCCAGCAGACGCGGACTCGTGGGGGGAAACACCATATATTTT. It is translated as CASRRGLVGGNTIYF.

The chain employs TRBV11-2 and TRBJ2-5; no clear D gene. V shed 5 bases and J shed 1 base, with 11 bases lying between them. The CDR3 is 14 residues long. Germline V gene lookup returns CDR1 SGHAT and CDR2 FQNNGV. The CDR3 region has the DNA TGTGCCAGCAGCCACACCCTAGGCCAAGAGACCCAGTACTTC. This translates into CASSHTLGQETQYF.

The gene calls are TRBV30 and TRBJ2-7; D gene unclear. This CDR3 comprises 15 residues. The ends were cut back, 0 bases at V and 2 bases at J, with 14 bases in the middle. Germline V gene data show CDR1 as GTSNPN and CDR2 as SVGIG (reference sequence). Written as DNA, the CDR3 is TGTGCCTGGAGTGTAGCCTTGGTAGAGACCTACGAGCAGTACTTC. Translated, it gives CAWSVALVETYEQYF.

V is TRBV18 and J is TRBJ2-1; 7 bases line up with TRBD1. Germline CDR1 is KGHSH and CDR2 is LQKENI. The V and J ends lost 2 bases and 0 bases, in that order; junction bases with no gene match: 4. The CDR3 loop spans 16 amino acids. CDR3 nucleotide sequence: TGTGCCAGCTCACCAGGGACAGCTAGCTCCTACAATGAGCAGTTCTTC. As protein: CASSPGTASSYNEQFF.

The V and J genes are TRBV28 and TRBJ1-1; D is ambiguous. Trimming stripped 5 bases from V and 9 bases from J, with 13 bases between. CDR1 MDHEN and CDR2 SYDVKM come from the germline V gene. This CDR3 has 12 amino acids. The CDR3 reads CASSTHEKKAFF. The CDR3 nucleotides are TGTGCCAGCAGTACACACGAGAAAAAAGCTTTCTTT.